This T cell receptor (beta chain) was profiled in a study of CD8 T cells in ankylosing spondylitis (dated by TCRdb to 2016 to 2017). With respect to the entire study: To find TCR variants linked to disease, the study profiled T cell receptor beta repertoires in ankylosing spondylitis patients and healthy donors. Peripheral blood was sampled, and synovial fluid was also collected from ankylosing spondylitis patients. The full study cohort comprised some 27 ankylosing spondylitis patients and some 100 healthy donors. Study-level results and caveats: The disease-linked clones were reported to be significantly enriched in matched synovial fluid samples from ankylosing spondylitis patients. A TCR beta motif of about 8 highly homologous amino acid variants appeared characteristic of blood from ankylosing spondylitis patients. Some motif variants had previously been reported in the synovial fluid and blood of reactive arthritis patients, which suggests shared mechanisms of disease initiation. The disease-linked clones showed a CD8+ phenotype and occurred at relatively low frequencies in peripheral blood.

Instrument on record: Illumina HiSeq 2500. Quantitative 5'-RACE with molecular barcodes was used to prepare TCR beta libraries. The authors' analysis ran thus. A new computational method based on a probabilistic model of VDJ rearrangement was used to identify disease-linked TCR variants. TCRdb reran the public reads through fastp at Q25 and MiXCR, keeping productive beta chains. Every distinct CDR3 protein forms one entry, paired with its most common genes and DNA. The authors' filters were not applied to this entry. Counted in this sample were over 110,000 distinct CDR3 sequences; 7% to 10% of them appeared once. The ten biggest clones cover about 7.1% of the sample. On this clonotype: The antigen this receptor binds is unknown. Base-call qualities are not available, and no considerably larger clone is one nucleotide away.

The germline V gene supplies CDR1 SGHTA and CDR2 FQGNSA. V ends up 2 bases short and J 9 bases short, with an unmatched junction base count of 12. The CDR3, cysteine through phenylalanine, is 15 amino acids long. The DNA shown is the 45-base CDR3, in frame from base 1. Synovial fluid samples and blood samples obtained from the same ankylosing spondylitis patients were matched. Recombination connected TRBV7-2 to TRBJ1-2; 7 bases in the middle match TRBD1. This receptor was obtained from a male donor with ankylosing spondylitis. Sequencing was carried out using synovial fluid, either unsorted or a sorted T cell fraction (not recorded which). CDR3 region: CASSLRGQRGVRYTF. The nucleotides are TGTGCCAGCAGCTTAAGGGGACAGAGAGGGGTACGCTACACCTTC.